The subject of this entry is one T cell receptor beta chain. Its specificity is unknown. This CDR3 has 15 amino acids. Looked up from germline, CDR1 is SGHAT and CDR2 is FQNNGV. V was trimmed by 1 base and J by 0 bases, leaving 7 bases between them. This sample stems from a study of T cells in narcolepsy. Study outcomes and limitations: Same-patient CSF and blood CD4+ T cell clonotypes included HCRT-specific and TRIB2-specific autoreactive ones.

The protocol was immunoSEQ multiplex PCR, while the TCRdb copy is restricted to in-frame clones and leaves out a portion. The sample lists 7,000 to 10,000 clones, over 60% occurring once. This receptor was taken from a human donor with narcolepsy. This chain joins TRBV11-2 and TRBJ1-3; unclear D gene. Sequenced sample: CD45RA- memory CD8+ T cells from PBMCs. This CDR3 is CASSLARYSGNTIYF. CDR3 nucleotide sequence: TGTGCCAGCAGCTTAGCTAGGTACTCTGGAAACACCATATATTTT.